This T cell receptor (beta chain) was profiled in a study of PD-1 blockade in classical Hodgkin lymphoma. Profiling relied on immunoSEQ multiplex PCR, and the TCRdb table lists in-frame clones only, not all of them. The sample gives about 11,000 clones, about 78% of which show up once; about 26% is in the top ten. Brentuximab vedotin exposure varied, and every patient relapsed after autologous stem cell transplantation. The material sequenced was peripheral blood mononuclear cells (PBMCs), taken at baseline. The receptor was derived from a human donor with classical Hodgkin lymphoma.

The CDR3 sequence is CATTRPSTDTQYF. The CDR3, as DNA: TGTGCCACAACCCGCCCCAGCACAGATACGCAGTATTTT. V usage is TRBV19 and J usage is TRBJ2-3; D gene ambiguous. This CDR3 spans 13 amino acids. Germline V CDR1 and CDR2: LNHDA, SQIVND (reference sequence). Deletions cut 10 bases from V and 0 bases from J, with 11 bases between.